The next 5 T cell receptor beta chains were all read from a single sample in a study of cytomegalovirus exposure and HLA in healthy donors. The study ran its PCR with 60 Vbeta and 13 Jbeta primers. Only in-frame clones appear in the TCRdb table, and some are missing; sequencing was by immunoSEQ multiplex PCR. The sample consists of around 280,000 clones, about 87% of them appearing once. Material: PBMCs. These receptor sequences come from a woman under 30 in good health and CMV-seronegative.

V is TRBV21-1 and J is TRBJ1-1; the table names TRBD1, a call not compared with the DNA. TRBV21-1 is a pseudogene. The CDR3 sequence is 13 residues long. In nucleotides, the CDR3 is TGTGCCAGCAGCGGGACAGAGAACACTGAAGCTTTCTTT. Its protein is CASSGTENTEAFF.

This chain links TRBV19 with TRBJ1-1; the D is unclear. Per germline, CDR1 LNHDA and CDR2 SQIVND (reference sequence). V was trimmed by 2 bases and J by 1 base, leaving 5 bases between them. This CDR3 is built from 13 residues. The CDR3 loop reads CASSIQENTEAFF. DNA for the CDR3: TGTGCCAGTAGTATACAGGAGAACACTGAAGCTTTCTTT.

This clone was counted only a few times. Relative to the germline gene, one junction end is altered; a read error may explain this. The chain has TRBV7-9 and TRBJ1-2, with D possibly TRBD1 on 5 matching bases. This CDR3 region has 15 residues. The germline V gene encodes CDR1 SEHNR and CDR2 FQNEAQ (reference sequence). Here the CDR3 reads CSSSRTGGDDYGYTF. CDR3 sequence (DNA): TGTTCCAGCAGCCGCACCGGAGGGGATGACTATGGCTACACCTTC.

The chain has TRBV19 and TRBJ2-5, with 15 bases identical to TRBD2. V was clipped by 5 bases and J by 4 bases; unmatched bases: 5. The germline V gene encodes CDR1 LNHDA and CDR2 SQIVND (reference sequence). The CDR3 covers 16 residues. CDR3 nucleotides: TGTGCCAGTAGTCCCGCGGGACTAGCGGGGGGAGAGACCCAGTACTTC. It is translated as CASSPAGLAGGETQYF.

The sample holds a few counts of this clone. This chain uses TRBV19 with TRBJ2-1; 12 bases fit TRBD2. Germline values: CDR1 LNHDA, CDR2 SQIVND (reference sequence). After removal of 6 bases from V and 6 bases from J, the junction contained 6 bases not matched to a gene. The CDR3 length is 15 residues. This CDR3 is CASSPSGGVSNEQFF. The CDR3, as DNA: TGTGCCAGTAGCCCTAGCGGGGGGGTCTCCAATGAGCAGTTCTTC.